This is a list of T cell receptor beta chains from one sample in a study of identical twins. TCRdb re-called the 5' RACE reads through MiXCR, storing one row per CDR3 protein. The sample consists of 1.5 million to 2 million distinct CDR3 sequences, roughly a third of them appearing once. Sequenced sample: cord blood. The source of these receptors is a newborn girl in good health. The CDR3 runs from the conserved cysteine through the conserved F or W. The order of the fields is clone size, CDR3 length, J gene, D gene, V gene, CDR3 DNA, CDR3 protein. D genes are given only for firm matches. Rows give clone size only sometimes, using once, few, many, or a class for an expanded clone.

>few|15|TRBJ2-4|-|TRBV3-1
TGTGCCAGCAGCCAGATTGAACTAGGCGGCCAGGGTCAGTACTTC
CASSQIELGGQGQYF
>few|15|TRBJ1-2|TRBD1|TRBV6-1
TGTGCCAGCAGTGAATCGAGTCAGGGGGCGAGAGGCTACACCTTC
CASSESSQGARGYTF
>-|12|TRBJ1-1|-|TRBV20-1
TGCAGTGCCCCTCGTTTGGGCTCTGAAGCTTTCTTT
CSAPRLGSEAFF
>few|13|TRBJ1-1|TRBD1|TRBV29-1
TGCAGCGTTACCAGACAGGGGAACACTGAAGCTTTCTTT
CSVTRQGNTEAFF
>many|15|TRBJ2-4|-|TRBV4-2
TGTGCCAGCAGCCAAGAGGCCGGCTTTCGGAACATTCAGTACTTC
CASSQEAGFRNIQYF
>-|16|TRBJ2-3|TRBD2|TRBV20-1
TGCAGTGCTAGCCGGTCCCTAGCGGGGATCACAGATACGCAGTATTTT
CSASRSLAGITDTQYF
>-|17|TRBJ2-2|TRBD2|TRBV29-1
TGCAGCGTTGCCCCTAAAAGCGGGAGTAGAAACACCGGGGAGCTGTTTTTT
CSVAPKSGSRNTGELFF
>few|15|TRBJ2-3|-|TRBV5-8
TGTGCCAGCAGCTTGAGTCGTTGGCGCACAGATACGCAGTATTTT
CASSLSRWRTDTQYF
>-|11|TRBJ1-1|-|TRBV10-2
TGCGCCAGCAGACAGAGCACTGAAGCTTTCTTT
CASRQSTEAFF
>-|13|TRBJ1-2|-|TRBV2
TGTGCCAGCAGTGTCTCCACTTGGTATGGCTACACCTTC
CASSVSTWYGYTF
>few|14|TRBJ2-7|TRBD2|TRBV28
TGTGCCAGCAGTTCTAGCGGGAGTTTGTACGAGCAGTACTTC
CASSSSGSLYEQYF
>many|13|TRBJ2-5|TRBD2|TRBV28
TGTGCCAGCAGCTTACCGGGACTAAGGGCCTCGTACTTC
CASSLPGLRASYF